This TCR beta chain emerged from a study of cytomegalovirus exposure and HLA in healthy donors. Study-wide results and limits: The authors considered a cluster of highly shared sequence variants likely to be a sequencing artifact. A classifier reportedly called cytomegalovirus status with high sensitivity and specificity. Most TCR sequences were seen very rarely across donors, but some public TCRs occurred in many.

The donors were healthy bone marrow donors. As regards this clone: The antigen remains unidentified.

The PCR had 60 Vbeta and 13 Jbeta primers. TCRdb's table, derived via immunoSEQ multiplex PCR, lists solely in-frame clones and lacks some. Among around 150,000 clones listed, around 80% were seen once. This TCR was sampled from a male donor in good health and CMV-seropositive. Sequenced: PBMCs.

The CDR3 loop reads CSVEYRGAGNTIYF. In DNA, the CDR3 is TGCAGCGTTGAGTACCGGGGAGCTGGAAACACCATATATTTT. The chain has TRBV29-1 and TRBJ1-3; D not certain. This CDR3 has 14 residues. V lost 3 bases, J lost 2 bases, and 11 bases lay in between. Germline V lookup: CDR1 SQVTM, CDR2 ANQGSEA.